Following are 22 T cell receptor beta chains from one sample sequenced in a study of T cells in Graves' hyperthyroidism and ophthalmopathy. Amplified TCR beta CDR3 regions came from RNA transcripts. The HTBI primer set was used in a first-round RT-PCR of the TCR CDR3. Each CDR3 protein gets one entry after TCRdb re-called the multiplex PCR reads with MiXCR. The data hold some 250,000 distinct CDR3 sequences, with approximately 15% observed a single time. Sequencing used blood. Every receptor here comes from a middle-aged woman with Graves' hyperthyroidism that later progressed to Graves' ophthalmopathy.

Turning to this clonotype: This may arise from a read error, as a much more abundant clone is one base away. The rearrangement uses TRBV27 and TRBJ2-3; tentatively, D is TRBD1 (6 bases). The CDR3 runs 13 residues. V shed 5 bases and J shed 10 bases, with 16 bases lying between them. CDR1 is MNHEY and CDR2 is SMNVEV in the germline V gene (reference sequence). DNA of the CDR3: TGTGCCAGCAGTACTTTGCCAGGGGCAGCGCAGTATTTT. Its protein is CASSTLPGAAQYF.

CDR3 protein: CASSEPGLEQYF. DNA for the CDR3: TGCGCCAGCAGTGAGCCCGGACTTGAGCAGTACTTC. The J gene is TRBJ2-7, the V gene TRBV10-2; tentative D call: TRBD2 (5 bases). CDR1 is WSHSY and CDR2 is SAAADI in the germline V gene. Trimming cost V 2 bases and J 7 bases, with 9 bases left between them. CDR3 length equals 12 residues.

This clonotype came up many times. V is TRBV6-1 and J is TRBJ2-1; 9 nucleotides line up with TRBD1. The CDR3 runs to 14 residues. Germline CDR1 MNHNS, CDR2 SASEGT. The J segment lost 8 bases and the V segment lost 11 bases, leaving 13 bases of the junction unmatched. CDR3: CAGDGQGHTDEQFF. The CDR3 DNA reads TGTGCCGGAGACGGACAGGGGCATACGGATGAGCAGTTCTTC.

In regard to this clonotype: This may arise from a read error, as a much more abundant clone is one base away. CDR3 protein: CASSQERAGANEQVF. The CDR3, as DNA: TGCGCCAGCAGCCAGGAACGAGCGGGAGCCAATGAGCAGGTCTTC. The V gene is TRBV4-1, the J gene TRBJ2-1; 8 bases are shared with TRBD2. Germline CDR1 MGHRA, CDR2 YSYEKL. This CDR3 is 15 amino acids long.

This clonotype has more than one count but fewer than ten. The genes are TRBV20-1 and TRBJ1-5; D possibly corresponds to TRBD1 (5 bases). Trimming took 7 bases from V and 0 from J, leaving 13 bases between them. The germline CDR1 and CDR2 sequences are DFQATT and SNEGSKA (reference sequence). The CDR3 totals 14 residues. CDR3 in DNA: TGCAGTGTAACGGGACGGAATAGCAATCAGCCCCAGCATTTT. This encodes CSVTGRNSNQPQHF.

This clonotype was counted ten times or more. This rearrangement joins TRBV11-2 to TRBJ1-2, with D possibly being TRBD1 (5 bases). Germline CDR1 and CDR2: SGHAT and FQNNGV. This CDR3 is built from 16 residues. V was clipped by 3 bases and J by 2 bases, with 16 bases between them. CDR3 DNA: TGTGCCAGCAGCTTTTTGTCCCGGAGGGGAAACTATGGCTACACCTTC. It specifies CASSFLSRRGNYGYTF.

This clonotype turned up a few times. The conserved phenylalanine or tryptophan is not found at the CDR3 terminus, so this likely reflects a read error. V is TRBV20-1 and J is TRBJ2-7; D ambiguous. Per the germline V gene, CDR1 is DFQATT and CDR2 is SNEGSKA (reference sequence). There are 11 residues in the CDR3. The CDR3 loop reads CCVGKTYEQYL. The CDR3 nucleotides read TGCTGCGTTGGCAAAACCTACGAGCAGTACCTC.

This clonotype was recorded many times. This chain links TRBV6-5 with TRBJ1-5; no clear D gene. The germline V gene encodes CDR1 MNHEY and CDR2 SVGAGI. V was clipped by 0 bases and J by 0 bases, with 6 bases between them. The CDR3 is 15 residues long. The DNA of the CDR3 is TGTGCCAGCAGTTACTCGAGGTATAGCAATCAGCCCCAGCATTTT. This translates into CASSYSRYSNQPQHF.

Worth noting for this clonotype: A much larger clone differs from this one at a single base, so this may be a read error. This chain links TRBV27 with TRBJ1-4, with a weak D call TRBD1 (6 bases). This CDR3 spans 16 amino acids. The germline gives CDR1 MNHEY, CDR2 SMNVEV (reference sequence). V was pared by 4 bases and J by 1 base, with 13 bases between. CDR3 sequence: CASSSRQVRTNEKLFF. CDR3 bases: TGTGCCAGCAGTTCCAGACAGGTGCGAACTAATGAAAAACTGTTTTTT.

Ten or more counts support this clonotype. V usage is TRBV15 and J usage is TRBJ2-4; possible D gene TRBD1, 5 bases. The CDR3 is 13 amino acids. Germline assignment: CDR1 LNHNV and CDR2 YYDKDF (reference sequence). Deletions cut 5 bases from V and 6 bases from J, with 11 bases between. In DNA form, the CDR3 reads TGTGCCACCAGCGCTGCTCAGGGAAACATTCAGTACTTC. It encodes CATSAAQGNIQYF.

This clonotype was detected many times. The chain uses TRBV12-3 or TRBV12-4 and TRBJ1-4, with D uncertain. Trimming left V 7 bases short and J 0 bases short, with 12 bases between. The CDR3 is 15 residues long. In nucleotides, the CDR3 is TGTGCCAGCAAGGGAGCCCGCGCAACTAATGAAAAACTGTTTTTT. It encodes CASKGARATNEKLFF.

This clonotype was picked up a small number of times. V usage is TRBV11-2 and J usage is TRBJ2-1, with D possibly TRBD2 on 7 matching bases. CDR3 length equals 16 residues. Trimming took off 4 bases at V and 7 bases at J, with 20 bases between the two ends. In germline, CDR1 is SGHAT, CDR2 FQNNGV. The CDR3 here is CASSWGGGGGPNEQFF. CDR3 sequence (DNA): TGTGCCAGCAGCTGGGGGGGGGGGGGGGGGCCGAATGAGCAGTTCTTC.

The chain combines TRBV11-2 with TRBJ2-2; D unclear. Germline loops: CDR1 SGHAT, CDR2 FQNNGV. V lost 1 base and J lost 1, with 7 bases in between. The CDR3 is made up of 15 amino acids. CDR3 coding DNA: TGTGCCAGCAGCTTAGTCCAGAGGAACACCGGGGAGCTGTTTTTT. This gives the protein CASSLVQRNTGELFF.

The sample holds many counts of this clonotype. The CDR3 DNA sequence: TGTGCCAGCAGCTTAGAGTTATACAATGAGCAGTTCTTC. This translates into CASSLELYNEQFF. The chain has TRBV7-8 and TRBJ2-1, with D uncertain. This CDR3 has 13 amino acids. Germline V gene data show CDR1 as SGHVS and CDR2 as FQNEAQ. Trimming took off 1 base at V and 4 bases at J, with 5 bases between the two ends.

This clonotype was seen a few times. The chain employs TRBV5-6 and TRBJ2-5; no definite D call. The CDR3 has 14 amino acids. V gave up 1 base and J gave up 2 bases, with 9 bases separating them. Germline values: CDR1 SGHDT, CDR2 YYEEEE. The CDR3 sequence: CASSLTPVQETQYF. The CDR3 nucleotides are TGTGCCAGCAGCTTGACCCCGGTTCAAGAGACCCAGTACTTC.

This clonotype has at least ten counts. The V call is TRBV5-1, the J call TRBJ2-2; D possibly matches TRBD1 or TRBD2 (6 bases each). The V gene's germline CDR1 is SGHRS and CDR2 YFSETQ. Deletions cut 3 bases from V and 6 bases from J, with 12 bases between. The CDR3 has 14 amino acids. As DNA, the CDR3 is TGCGCCAGCAGCTCACAGGGCGGGGCCGGGGAGCTGTTTTTT. Amino acids: CASSSQGGAGELFF.

This clonotype was counted only a few times. This chain joins TRBV7-9 and TRBJ1-1; D might be TRBD1 (5 bases). The V and J ends lost 2 bases and 1 base respectively, with 11 bases between them. CDR3 length: 15 amino acids. The germline V gene encodes CDR1 SEHNR and CDR2 FQNEAQ (reference sequence). The CDR3 region is CASSLRGAPNTEAFF. CDR3 sequence (DNA): TGTGCCAGCAGCTTAAGGGGAGCCCCGAACACTGAAGCTTTCTTT. Full variable domain (remainder filled in from reference TRBV7-9 and TRBJ1-1): DTGVSQNPRHKITKRGQNVTFRCDPISEHNRLYWYRQTLGQGPEFLTYFQNEAQLEKSRLLSDRFSAERPKGSFSTLEIQRTEQGDSAMYLCASSLRGAPNTEAFFGQGTRLTVV.

A note on this clonotype: This may be a read error, as it is one base from a much larger clone. The chain recombines TRBV7-9 with TRBJ2-3; 7 bases align to TRBD2. CDR3 length equals 16 residues. In germline, CDR1 is SEHNR, CDR2 FQNEAQ (reference sequence). CDR3: CASSLREGLKTDSQYF. The CDR3 DNA follows: TGTGCCAGCAGCTTAAGGGAGGGCCTAAAGACAGATTCGCAGTATTTT.

This clonotype was counted ten times or more. The CDR3 region has the DNA TGTGCCAGCAGGAAACCCCAGGGTAAGGGCAATCAGCCCCAGCATTTT. Amino acids: CASRKPQGKGNQPQHF. This chain joins TRBV28 and TRBJ1-5; maybe TRBD1 (5 bases). Germline V gene lookup returns CDR1 MDHEN and CDR2 SYDVKM. The CDR3 contains 16 residues. V was trimmed by 6 bases and J by 2 bases, leaving 17 bases between them.

This clonotype was observed many times. The chain couples TRBV30 to TRBJ2-1; D is possibly TRBD2 (6 bases). This CDR3 region has 16 residues. Germline CDR1 GTSNPN, CDR2 SVGIG (reference sequence). V was cut by 0 bases and J by 0 bases, with 12 bases left in between. The CDR3 spells CAWSVLAYSSYNEQFF. The CDR3 DNA sequence: TGTGCCTGGAGTGTACTAGCTTATAGCTCCTACAATGAGCAGTTCTTC.

The table lists this clonotype with a few counts. The chain is built from TRBV7-2 and TRBJ1-5, with D hard to call. Deletions cut 5 bases from V and 2 bases from J, with 19 bases between. The CDR3 totals 17 residues. Germline CDR1 is SGHTA and CDR2 is FQGNSA. In nucleotides, the CDR3 is TGTGCCAGCAGCCCTGGGAACTCGGTCTATGGCAATCAGCCCCAGCATTTT. Its translation is CASSPGNSVYGNQPQHF.

This clonotype came up many times. The chain carries TRBV7-2 and TRBJ2-2, with no clear D. From germline, CDR1 is SGHTA and CDR2 FQGNSA. The CDR3 totals 14 residues. V was cut by 1 base and J by 7 bases, with 10 bases left in between. CDR3 in DNA: TGTGCCAGCAGCTTAGGTCCCGGGTTCGGGGAGCTGTTTTTT. The encoded protein is CASSLGPGFGELFF. Supplemented by reference TRBV7-2 and TRBJ2-2, the full variable domain reads GAGVSQSPSNKVTEKGKDVELRCDPISGHTALYWYRQSLGQGLEFLIYFQGNSAPDKSGLPSDRFSAERTGGSVSTLTIQRTQQEDSAVYLCASSLGPGFGELFFGEGSRLTVL.